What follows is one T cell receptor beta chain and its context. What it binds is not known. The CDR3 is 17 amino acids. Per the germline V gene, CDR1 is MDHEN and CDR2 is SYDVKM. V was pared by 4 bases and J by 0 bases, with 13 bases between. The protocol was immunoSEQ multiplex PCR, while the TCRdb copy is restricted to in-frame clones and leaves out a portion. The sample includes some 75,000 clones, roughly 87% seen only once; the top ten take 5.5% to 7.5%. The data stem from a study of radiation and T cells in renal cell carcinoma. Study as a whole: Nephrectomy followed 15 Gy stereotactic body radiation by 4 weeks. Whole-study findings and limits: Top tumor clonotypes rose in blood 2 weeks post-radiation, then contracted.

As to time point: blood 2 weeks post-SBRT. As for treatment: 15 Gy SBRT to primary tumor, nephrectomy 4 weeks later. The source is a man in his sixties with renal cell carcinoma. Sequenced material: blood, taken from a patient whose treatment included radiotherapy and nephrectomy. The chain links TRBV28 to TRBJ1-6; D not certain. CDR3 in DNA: TGTGCCAGCAGTTCCCTGCAGACGGTCTCCTATAATTCACCCCTCCACTTT. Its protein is CASSSLQTVSYNSPLHF.